Below, 17 T cell receptor beta chains from the same sample are listed, as sequenced in a study of T cells in Graves' hyperthyroidism and ophthalmopathy. Amplified TCR beta CDR3 regions came from RNA transcripts. HTBI primers drove first-round RT-PCR of the TCR CDR3. TCRdb fed the multiplex PCR reads into MiXCR, producing one record per CDR3 protein. In the table there are fewer than 200,000 distinct CDR3 sequences, less than 10% of which are singletons. Sequenced sample: blood. These receptors came from a woman aged 18-30 years with Graves' hyperthyroidism that later progressed to Graves' ophthalmopathy.

For this clonotype: A read error may explain this, as a much larger clone is one base away. This rearrangement joins TRBV20-1 to TRBJ2-7; TRBD1 matches at 8 bases. CDR3 length: 14 residues. Looked up from germline, CDR1 is DFQATT and CDR2 is SNEGSKA (reference sequence). V shed 1 base, J shed 8 bases, and the junction held 10 bases outside the gene matches. CDR3 DNA sequence: TGCAGTGCTAGAGTTTCAGGGGGCATCAACCAGCAGTACTTC. It is translated as CSARVSGGINQQYF.

The sample holds many counts of this clonotype. V and J are TRBV5-1 and TRBJ1-1, with D tentatively TRBD1 (5 bases). The germline CDR1 and CDR2 sequences are SGHRS and YFSETQ. V was clipped by 1 base and J by 0 bases, with 16 bases between them. The CDR3 is made up of 17 amino acids. CDR3: CASSLFRSTVMNTEAFF. CDR3 nucleotides: TGCGCCAGCAGCTTGTTTAGGTCGACAGTCATGAACACTGAAGCTTTCTTT. Using reference TRBV5-1 and TRBJ1-1 for the parts outside the CDR3, the full variable domain is KAGVTQTPRYLIKTRGQQVTLSCSPISGHRSVSWYQQTPGQGLQFLFEYFSETQRNKGNFPGRFSGRQFSNSRSEMNVSTLELGDSALYLCASSLFRSTVMNTEAFFGQGTRLTVV.

This clonotype occurred many times. The chain uses TRBV12-3 or TRBV12-4 and TRBJ2-5, with D unresolved. The length of the CDR3 is 12 residues. The germline V and J ends were trimmed by 5 bases and 7 bases, with 11 bases remaining between them. CDR3 coding DNA: TGTGCCAGCAGTCCCGCAGGTGCGACCCAGTACTTC. Its protein is CASSPAGATQYF.

Remarks on this clonotype: Being one base from a much bigger clone, this may be a read error. The V gene is TRBV5-5, the J gene TRBJ1-1; possibly TRBD1 for D (5 bases). This CDR3 has 14 amino acids. Trimming pared 4 bases from V and 2 bases from J, leaving 12 bases between. CDR1 is SGHKS, CDR2 YYEKEE, per germline (reference sequence). This CDR3 reads CASSPEDRNTEAFF. The CDR3 DNA is TGTGCCAGCAGCCCTGAAGACAGAAACACTGAAGCTTTCTTT.

The chain couples TRBV6-5 to TRBJ2-7; TRBD1 might be the D (7 bases). V gave up 0 bases and J gave up 7 bases, with 16 bases separating them. The germline V gene encodes CDR1 MNHEY and CDR2 SVGAGI. The CDR3 contains 15 residues. The chain's CDR3 is CASSYSGGQMGEQYF. The CDR3 region has the DNA TGTGCCAGCAGTTACTCGGGGGGACAGATGGGGGAGCAGTACTTC.

The chain links TRBV24-1 to TRBJ2-5; possibly TRBD2 for D (7 bases). Trimming pared 1 base from V and 7 bases from J, leaving 15 bases between. Germline V gene sequence: CDR1 KGHDR, CDR2 SFDVKD. This CDR3 has 15 amino acids. CDR3 nucleotide sequence: TGTGCCACCAGTGATTTCCCCAGGGGAGGGGGGACCCAGTACTTC. This sequence encodes CATSDFPRGGGTQYF.

This clonotype was seen at least ten times. This chain joins TRBV20-1 and TRBJ2-5, with 9 nucleotides matching TRBD1. Trimming cost V 3 bases and J 2 bases; bases outside gene matches: 1. Germline CDR1 DFQATT, CDR2 SNEGSKA (reference sequence). The CDR3 is 13 residues long. CDR3 sequence reads: CSARGTGQETQYF. DNA of the CDR3: TGCAGTGCTAGGGGGACAGGGCAAGAGACCCAGTACTTC.

In this sample, this clonotype turned up many times. V usage is TRBV30 and J usage is TRBJ1-2; D might be TRBD1 (5 bases). There are 14 residues in the CDR3. The germline V gene has CDR1 GTSNPN and CDR2 SVGIG (reference sequence). The V gene lost 3 bases and the J gene lost 2 bases, with 13 bases spanning the gap. The CDR3 sequence: CAWRNHGGNYGYTF. The CDR3 DNA is TGTGCCTGGAGGAACCATGGGGGAAACTATGGCTACACCTTC.

This clonotype was detected ten times or more. This rearrangement joins TRBV30 to TRBJ1-5, with a tentative D call TRBD1 (6 bases). From germline, CDR1 is GTSNPN and CDR2 SVGIG (reference sequence). The length of the CDR3 is 13 residues. Trimming removed 3 bases from V and 7 bases from J, with 13 bases in between. The DNA for the CDR3 is TGTGCCTGGAGGAGGGGGGATTCGCAGCCCCAGCATTTT. This encodes CAWRRGDSQPQHF.

This clonotype was seen repeatedly, ten times or more. The J gene is TRBJ1-2, the V gene TRBV2; weak D call: TRBD1 (5 bases). V was clipped by 3 bases and J by 4 bases, with 9 bases between them. Germline-derived CDR1 and CDR2 are SNHLY and FYNNEI. CDR3 length: 13 residues. CDR3 amino acids: CASSDVRVYGYTF. The DNA for the CDR3 is TGTGCCAGCAGTGATGTCAGGGTCTATGGCTACACCTTC.

The chain recombines TRBV18 with TRBJ2-7; no firm D call. V was shortened by 4 bases and J by 5 bases, with 18 bases between the two germline ends. CDR1 is KGHSH and CDR2 is LQKENI in the germline V gene. CDR3 length: 15 amino acids. CDR3 DNA sequence: TGTGCCAGCTCACTAATGCACATGGAAGGGCACGAGCAGTACTTC. Its translation: CASSLMHMEGHEQYF.

V is TRBV19 and J is TRBJ1-6; a possible D gene is TRBD1 (6 bases). Germline V CDR1 and CDR2: LNHDA, SQIVND (reference sequence). V was shortened by 7 bases and J by 0 bases, with 16 bases between the two germline ends. The CDR3 consists of 17 residues. The CDR3 region is CASKAGAGGSYNSPLHF. The CDR3 DNA is TGTGCCAGTAAAGCAGGGGCTGGAGGCTCCTATAATTCACCCCTCCACTTT. Drawing the rest from reference TRBV19 and TRBJ1-6, the complete variable domain is DGGITQSPKYLFRKEGQNVTLSCEQNLNHDAMYWYRQDPGQGLRLIYYSQIVNDFQKGDIAEGYSVSREKKESFPLTVTSAQKNPTAFYLCASKAGAGGSYNSPLHFGNGTRLTVT.

This chain links TRBV11-2 with TRBJ1-6, with D perhaps TRBD1 (5 bases). The CDR3 runs to 14 residues. Germline CDR1 and CDR2: SGHAT and FQNNGV. Deletions cut 5 bases from V and 6 bases from J, with 11 bases between. The CDR3 sequence: CASSPSGTNSPLHF. The CDR3 DNA is TGTGCCAGCAGCCCATCAGGGACTAATTCACCCCTCCACTTT.

The CDR3 DNA follows: TGCGCCAGCTCGACGGGGGAAATCGGATATGGCTACACCTTC. This encodes CASSTGEIGYGYTF. The chain combines TRBV5-1 with TRBJ1-2, with D perhaps matching TRBD1 (5 bases). This CDR3 is built from 14 residues. The V gene's germline CDR1 is SGHRS and CDR2 YFSETQ. V lost 7 bases, J lost 5 bases, and 18 bases lay in between.

This clonotype was recorded many times. The chain is built from TRBV28 and TRBJ2-7; D remains ambiguous. The CDR3 totals 16 residues. CDR1 is MDHEN and CDR2 is SYDVKM in the germline V gene. Trimming shortened V by 2 bases and J by 0 bases, and 14 bases separated the two germline ends. CDR3 residues: CASSLGVLALSYEQYF. The DNA for the CDR3 is TGTGCCAGCAGTTTAGGGGTCTTGGCGCTCTCCTACGAGCAGTACTTC.

This clonotype was seen repeatedly, ten times or more. V usage is TRBV7-8 and J usage is TRBJ2-5; 7 positions match TRBD2. Trimming took 0 bases from V and 0 from J; bases not matched to a gene: 1. Germline values: CDR1 SGHVS, CDR2 FQNEAQ. This CDR3 region has 15 residues. The CDR3 region has the DNA TGTGCCAGCAGCTTAGCGGGAGGGTACCAAGAGACCCAGTACTTC. Its protein is CASSLAGGYQETQYF.

The CDR3 is CASSLAMRGYSNQPQHF. CDR3 DNA sequence: TGTGCCAGCAGCTTGGCGATGCGGGGATATAGCAATCAGCCCCAGCATTTT. The rearrangement uses TRBV5-5 and TRBJ1-5; D ambiguous. CDR1 is SGHKS and CDR2 is YYEKEE in the germline V gene (reference sequence). This CDR3 spans 17 amino acids. V was shortened by 0 bases and J by 0 bases, with 13 bases between the two germline ends.